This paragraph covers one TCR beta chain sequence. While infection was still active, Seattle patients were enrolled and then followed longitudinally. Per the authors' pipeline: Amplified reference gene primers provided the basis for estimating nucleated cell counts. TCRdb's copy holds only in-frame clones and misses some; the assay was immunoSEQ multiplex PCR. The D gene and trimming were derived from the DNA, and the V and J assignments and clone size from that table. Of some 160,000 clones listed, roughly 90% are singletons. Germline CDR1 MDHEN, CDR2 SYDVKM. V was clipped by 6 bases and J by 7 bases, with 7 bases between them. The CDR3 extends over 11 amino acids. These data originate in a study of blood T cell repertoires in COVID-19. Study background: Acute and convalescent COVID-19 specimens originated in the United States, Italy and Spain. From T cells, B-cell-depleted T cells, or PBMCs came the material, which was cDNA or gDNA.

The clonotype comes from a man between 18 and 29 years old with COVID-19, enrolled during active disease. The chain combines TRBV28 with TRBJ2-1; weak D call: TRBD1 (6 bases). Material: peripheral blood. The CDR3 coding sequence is TGTGCCAGCAGACAGGGTAATGAGCAGTTCTTC. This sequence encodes CASRQGNEQFF.